This T cell receptor (beta chain) is from a study of blood T cell repertoires in COVID-19 (dated by TCRdb to about 2020). A note on the overall study: Collaborator samples came from the United States, Italy and Spain and covered acute and convalescent phases of COVID-19. The repertoires were released in a freely available public database meant as a resource for research on the immune response to SARS-CoV-2. Sample metadata almost always included a de-identified subject ID, COVID-19 status, age in years and sex. Where available, HLA class I and class II types were obtained from metadata supplied by the sample provider rather than from assay-based typing. Deeply sampled blood TCRbeta repertoires from subjects exposed to, actively infected with, or recovered from COVID-19 were included in the dataset. The samples were drawn from the first 160 participants of the ongoing ImmuneRACE study and from 1,254 subjects provided by 6 global collaborators. The material from the prospective study consisted of cDNA or gDNA derived from T cells, B-cell-depleted T cells, or PBMCs. Here is what the overall study found, with its caveats: Clinical and demographic metadata were provided uncurated, with the amount varying by source and participant.

Participants in the prospective study were enrolled through a virtual design, were aged roughly 18 to 100 years, and lived in roughly 24 United States geographic areas. To assign participants to cohorts, the prospective study relied on clinical history that participants themselves reported in a screening survey and a study questionnaire. Each participant in the prospective study had whole blood, serum and a nasopharyngeal or oropharyngeal swab collected by mobile phlebotomists. Over a roughly 2-month period, participants in the prospective study had the option of providing additional blood draws and questionnaires. Prospective study blood samples were shipped either frozen or at room temperature before DNA extraction. Spanning cysteine to phenylalanine, the CDR3 consists of 14 amino acids. Only the CDR3 part of the read is kept: 42 bases, read in frame from the first base. CDR1 and CDR2 were assigned from the germline V gene as SGDLS and YYNGEE. At the junction V is shortened by 0 bases and J by 6 bases, with 13 bases in between.

To note about this clone: No cognate antigen has been identified for it. No much larger clone is present one base from it, and per-base qualities are unavailable.

The immunoSEQ Assay, a bias-controlled multiplex PCR, was used to amplify TCRbeta CDR3 regions from genomic DNA. From the authors' description of their analysis: Within the assay, amplification of reference gene primers was used to estimate how many nucleated cells each sample contained. Sequence reads were collapsed and filtered to measure the absolute abundance of every unique TCRbeta CDR3 rearrangement. For each sample, productive Simpson clonality was calculated as the square root of Simpson's diversity index across productive rearrangements. Imported from immuneACCESS, the table was reduced by TCRdb to in-frame sequences with V and J called. These copies leave out some clones; in studies compared against another copy, an unresolved V gene accounts for under half, and the cause of the remainder is not known. The V and J calls and clone size were taken over from that table, and D and trimming were inferred from the DNA. Across this sample there are approximately 240,000 clones, with about four fifths seen only once. Roughly 1.3% of the sample rests with the top ten.

The sequencing sample was made of PBMCs or T cells enriched from blood (not recorded which). The rearrangement joined TRBV9 to TRBJ2-7; TRBD2 is a possible D gene, resting on 6 matching bases. The origin of this receptor is a woman between 40 and 50 years old with acute COVID-19. The DNA reads as follows: TGTGCCAGCAGCGTAGTGGGGGACTCAAGCGAGCAGTACTTC. Its amino acids are CASSVVGDSSEQYF. Here the CDR3 is joined to the reference TRBV9 and TRBJ2-7 genes, and the full variable domain is: DSGVTQTPKHLITATGQRVTLRCSPRSGDLSVYWYQQSLDQGLQFLIQYYNGEERAKGNILERFSAQQFPDLHSELNLSSLELGDSALYFCASSVVGDSSEQYFGPGTRLTVT.